One and the same sample provided the 9 T cell receptor beta chains below, sequenced in a study of cytomegalovirus exposure and HLA in healthy donors. Use of 60 Vbeta and 13 Jbeta primers characterized the PCR. Repertoires were generated with immunoSEQ multiplex PCR, while TCRdb's copy carries only in-frame clones and drops some. The sample holds some 270,000 clones, 75% to 90% seen once. The sample was PBMCs. These receptors came from a girl aged 2 to 10 in good health and CMV-seronegative.

The chain links TRBV20-1 to TRBJ1-1; no definite D call. The germline gives CDR1 DFQATT, CDR2 SNEGSKA (reference sequence). The V end was cut by 3 bases, the J end by 4 bases, with 6 bases between. This CDR3 spans 11 amino acids. The CDR3 nucleotides read TGCAGTGCTAGGGGCAGCACTGAAGCTTTCTTT. As protein: CSARGSTEAFF.

V usage is TRBV6-7 and J usage is TRBJ2-1; the match to TRBD2 covers 16 bases. TRBV6-7 counts as an open reading frame of uncertain function. The junction had 9 bases not matched to a gene; V was cut back by 6 bases and J by 7 bases. This CDR3 is 17 amino acids long. CDR3 protein: CASSPGLAGGPLNEQFF. In nucleotides, the CDR3 is TGTGCCAGCAGCCCGGGACTAGCGGGAGGGCCTCTGAATGAGCAGTTCTTC.

This clone has only a few counts. The chain employs TRBV28 and TRBJ2-1; no firm D call. This CDR3 has 12 residues. V gave up 5 bases and J gave up 12 bases, with 14 bases separating them. The V gene's germline CDR1 is MDHEN and CDR2 SYDVKM. The CDR3 DNA sequence: TGTGCCAGCAGTATTTCTCCTAGAGGGCAGTTCTTC. This codes for CASSISPRGQFF.

The gene calls are TRBV6-4 and TRBJ2-7; D possibly corresponds to TRBD1 (6 bases). The length of the CDR3 is 15 residues. Per germline, CDR1 MRHNA and CDR2 SNTAGT. With 6 bases removed from V and 2 bases from J, the gap between germline ends came to 17 bases. CDR3 in DNA: TGTGCCAGCAGCCATCTGAAACAGGGAGCCTACGAGCAGTACTTC. Residues: CASSHLKQGAYEQYF.

The chain has TRBV6-1 and TRBJ1-5, with D possibly TRBD1 on 5 matching bases. V was shortened by 3 bases and J by 4 bases, with 16 bases between the two germline ends. The germline gives CDR1 MNHNS, CDR2 SASEGT. The CDR3 contains 16 residues. In nucleotides, the CDR3 is TGTGCCAGCAGTGACGTGACTCGCTCAGGGAATCAGCCCCAGCATTTT. Translated, it gives CASSDVTRSGNQPQHF.

The chain couples TRBV28 to TRBJ1-3, with 7 bases that match TRBD1. The V segment lost 5 bases and the J segment 2 bases; nucleotides outside the gene matches: 3. CDR1 is MDHEN and CDR2 is SYDVKM in the germline V gene. The CDR3 covers 14 residues. This CDR3 reads CASSPGTAGNTIYF. The CDR3 coding sequence is TGTGCCAGCAGTCCCGGGACAGCTGGAAACACCATATATTTT.

J is TRBJ2-5 and V is TRBV28, with a tentative D call TRBD2 (5 bases). With the DNA end fitting TRBJ2-7 better, the J assignment may be wrong. Germline-derived CDR1 and CDR2 are MDHEN and SYDVKM. The CDR3 totals 13 residues. DNA of the CDR3: TGTGCCAGCAACCCTGATCTGGGAGCCGAGCAGTACTTC. Translation gives CASNPDLGAEQYF.

This chain links TRBV27 with TRBJ1-5, with 7 bases that match TRBD1. J was trimmed by 5 bases and V by 3 bases; bases with no gene match: 10. This CDR3 region has 16 residues. Germline values: CDR1 MNHEY, CDR2 SMNVEV (reference sequence). The CDR3 DNA sequence: TGTGCCAGCAGTTTCCTAGACAGGGATTGGGATCAGCCCCAGCATTTT. Encoded protein: CASSFLDRDWDQPQHF.

This clone showed up just a few times. The chain couples TRBV4-1 to TRBJ1-5; D possibly corresponds to TRBD1 (6 bases). Per germline, CDR1 MGHRA and CDR2 YSYEKL. V dropped 1 base and J dropped 0 bases, with 16 bases sitting between them. The CDR3 length is 18 residues. CDR3 loop: CASSQAFSPDSSNQPQHF. CDR3 DNA sequence: TGCGCCAGCAGCCAAGCGTTCAGCCCGGACAGTAGCAATCAGCCCCAGCATTTT.